The present TCR beta chain was sequenced within a study of OX40 agonist ivuxolimab in advanced cancers. Study findings and constraints: Among T cells, CD8+ cells averaged more expanded clones than CD4+ cells. Several nonresponders also turned out to have low normalized T-cell clonal expansion.

Sequencing was performed with immunoSEQ multiplex PCR; in TCRdb, only in-frame clones are kept and a portion is missing. The data show roughly 20,000 clones, about four fifths seen once. Germline V gene data show CDR1 as GTSNPN and CDR2 as SVGIG (reference sequence). The CDR3 consists of 15 residues. Deletions cut 4 bases from V and 10 bases from J, with 25 bases between. For this clone: Its antigen is currently unknown.

The chain employs TRBV30 and TRBJ2-5, with D possibly being TRBD1 or TRBD2 (5 bases each). The input for sequencing was CD4+ or CD8+ T cells sorted from blood, taken in a trial of the OX40 agonist ivuxolimab. The TCR was taken from an adult with an advanced solid tumor such as melanoma, head and neck, liver or kidney cancer. DNA for the CDR3: TGTGCCTGGACCCCGTCCGCCGGGGCCCGTACGGACCAGTACTTC. Its translation: CAWTPSAGARTDQYF.